This T cell receptor beta chain was sequenced during a study of blood T cell repertoires in COVID-19. Repertoires were generated with immunoSEQ multiplex PCR, while TCRdb's copy carries only in-frame clones and drops some. The sample has around 76,000 clones, roughly 82% seen once. The germline V gene encodes CDR1 SGHAT and CDR2 FQNNGV. The V and J ends lost 2 bases and 8 bases, in that order; junction bases with no gene match: 6. The CDR3 length is 16 residues. This TCR was sampled from a woman of 80 years or more with active or convalescent COVID-19. The specimen sequenced was peripheral blood. V is TRBV11-2 and J is TRBJ2-1; 13 bases line up with TRBD2. CDR3 in DNA: TGTGCCAGCAGCTTATACGTTACTAGCGGGAGGGATGAGCAGTTCTTC. Translating it yields CASSLYVTSGRDEQFF.